Shown below are 20 T cell receptor beta chains from a single sample sequenced in a study of neoadjuvant anti-PD-1 for oral cavity cancer. Clones were sequenced by immunoSEQ multiplex PCR, and TCRdb holds only the in-frame ones, with some missing. The table has fewer than 90,000 clones, approximately 84% seen once. Specimen: PBMCs, collected before nivolumab (anti-PD-1) treatment. The receptors were sampled from a person between 35 and 79 years old with oral cavity squamous cell carcinoma.

This clone appeared once. The chain employs TRBV11-2 and TRBJ2-7; D possibly corresponds to TRBD2 (7 bases). Trimming cost V 6 bases and J 6 bases, with 27 bases left between them. CDR1 is SGHAT and CDR2 is FQNNGV in the germline V gene. The CDR3 runs to 17 residues. The CDR3 loop is CASRPTYGGLEGGEQYF. The DNA of the CDR3 is TGTGCCAGCAGACCGACTTACGGCGGACTAGAGGGGGGCGAGCAGTACTTC. Combining the CDR3 with reference TRBV11-2 and TRBJ2-7 gives the whole variable domain EAGVAQSPRYKIIEKRQSVAFWCNPISGHATLYWYQQILGQGPKLLIQFQNNGVVDDSQLPKDRFSAERLKGVDSTLKIQPAKLEDSAVYLCASRPTYGGLEGGEQYFGPGTRLTVT.

The CDR3 is CAISGAGTTGELFF. DNA for the CDR3: TGTGCCATCAGTGGAGCTGGGACCACCGGGGAGCTGTTTTTT. The V and J genes are TRBV10-3 and TRBJ2-2; either TRBD1 or TRBD2 may fit D (5 bases each). Per the germline V gene, CDR1 is ENHRY and CDR2 is SYGVKD. The CDR3 covers 14 residues. Trimming removed 4 bases from V and 4 bases from J, with 10 bases in between.

This clone has a handful of counts. Other DNA sequences in the same sample also yield this CDR3. The J gene is TRBJ1-2, the V gene TRBV20-1, with 7 bases that match TRBD1. This CDR3 spans 11 amino acids. Germline CDR1 DFQATT, CDR2 SNEGSKA (reference sequence). The V gene end was trimmed by 5 bases and the J gene end by 4 bases; junction bases not matched to a gene: 1. This chain's CDR3 is CSASGGYGYTF. The CDR3 coding sequence is TGCAGTGCTTCAGGGGGCTATGGCTACACCTTC.

This chain uses TRBV30 with TRBJ1-4; maybe TRBD1 (6 bases). The germline CDR1 and CDR2 sequences are GTSNPN and SVGIG (reference sequence). With 2 bases removed from V and 8 bases from J, the gap between germline ends came to 15 bases. CDR3 length: 14 residues. This chain's CDR3 is CAWSRGGAGEKLFF. CDR3 in DNA: TGTGCCTGGAGTCGTGGGGGCGCAGGAGAAAAACTGTTTTTT.

The chain combines TRBV19 with TRBJ1-2; TRBD1 agrees at 8 bases. The CDR3 covers 15 residues. Germline V CDR1 and CDR2: LNHDA, SQIVND (reference sequence). After removal of 7 bases from V and 4 bases from J, the junction contained 11 bases not matched to a gene. The CDR3 DNA is TGTGCCAGTACCCCGGGACAGGACCTAGGCTATGGCTACACCTTC. Its translation: CASTPGQDLGYGYTF.

The chain couples TRBV27 to TRBJ2-7, with D tentatively TRBD1 (6 bases). This CDR3 contains 14 residues. Trimming stripped 3 bases from V and 5 bases from J, with 14 bases between. Germline V gene lookup returns CDR1 MNHEY and CDR2 SMNVEV (reference sequence). CDR3 nucleotide sequence: TGTGCCAGCAGTTTTAGGCAGGGGTCCGACGAGCAGTACTTC. Translating it yields CASSFRQGSDEQYF.

This chain uses TRBV10-3 with TRBJ2-1; the match to TRBD2 covers 8 bases. This CDR3 comprises 14 residues. The germline V gene encodes CDR1 ENHRY and CDR2 SYGVKD. J lost 8 bases, V lost 3 bases, and 6 bases had no gene match. CDR3 amino acids: CAISELSGMDEQFF. The CDR3 DNA reads TGTGCCATCAGTGAACTTAGCGGGATGGATGAGCAGTTCTTC.

This clone has a count of ten or more. Other nucleotide sequences in the sample specify the same CDR3. This chain links TRBV19 with TRBJ2-7; D remains ambiguous. Trimming removed 4 bases at V and 1 base at J, with 8 bases between. Germline V gives CDR1 LNHDA, CDR2 SQIVND (reference sequence). The CDR3 covers 13 residues. CDR3 DNA: TGTGCCAGTAGTAAGGCAGTGTCCTACGAGCAGTACTTC. It encodes CASSKAVSYEQYF. The whole variable domain, remainder taken from reference TRBV19 and TRBJ2-7, is DGGITQSPKYLFRKEGQNVTLSCEQNLNHDAMYWYRQDPGQGLRLIYYSQIVNDFQKGDIAEGYSVSREKKESFPLTVTSAQKNPTAFYLCASSKAVSYEQYFGPGTRLTVT.

This clone was found once. The V and J genes are TRBV29-1 and TRBJ2-1, with D perhaps TRBD1 (6 bases). The V and J ends lost 5 bases and 1 base respectively, with 9 bases between them. Germline V gene lookup returns CDR1 SQVTM and CDR2 ANQGSEA. This CDR3 has 13 residues. The CDR3 protein is CSVRQESYNEQFF. CDR3 nucleotide sequence: TGCAGCGTTCGACAGGAATCCTACAATGAGCAGTTCTTC.

The chain employs TRBV27 and TRBJ1-2; D perhaps matches TRBD1 (5 bases). Germline V gene lookup returns CDR1 MNHEY and CDR2 SMNVEV (reference sequence). The CDR3 loop spans 16 amino acids. V lost 4 bases and J 8 bases, leaving 23 bases between the germline ends. The CDR3 DNA reads TGTGCCAGCAGTTCTATCGCGGCGAGGGGCTCTTCCGGCTACACCTTC. Translation: CASSSIAARGSSGYTF.

The J gene is TRBJ2-5, the V gene TRBV5-1, with 11 bases aligning to TRBD2. The germline gives CDR1 SGHRS, CDR2 YFSETQ. This CDR3 contains 17 residues. V dropped 4 bases and J dropped 2; count of bases not matched to a gene: 10. The CDR3 protein is CASSLKTGTSGQETQYF. CDR3 sequence (DNA): TGCGCCAGCAGCCTCAAAACCGGGACTAGCGGACAAGAGACCCAGTACTTC.

This chain links TRBV6-1 with TRBJ1-4; D unresolved. V was cut by 3 bases and J by 10 bases, with 12 bases left in between. CDR3 length: 13 residues. CDR1 and CDR2 (germline): MNHNS, SASEGT. The CDR3, as DNA: TGTGCCAGCAGTGAGGAGGGAATGGTAAAACTGTTTTTT. Translation: CASSEEGMVKLFF.

The rearrangement uses TRBV29-1 and TRBJ2-3, with 9 bases identical to TRBD2. This CDR3 region has 15 residues. V shed 7 bases and J 2 bases; nucleotides not matched to a gene: 10. CDR1 and CDR2 (germline): SQVTM, ANQGSEA. CDR3 sequence reads: CSARPGTSITDTQYF. CDR3 in DNA: TGCAGCGCGAGACCCGGGACTAGCATCACAGATACGCAGTATTTT.

This rearrangement joins TRBV9 to TRBJ2-2; a possible D gene is TRBD2 (6 bases). The ends were cut back, 9 bases at V and 2 bases at J, with 14 bases in the middle. Germline CDR1 reads SGDLS; CDR2 reads YYNGEE. The CDR3 sequence is 14 residues long. This chain's CDR3 is CATRERFNTGELFF. The CDR3 nucleotides are TGTGCCACCCGGGAGAGATTCAACACCGGGGAGCTGTTTTTT. The entire variable domain, with the rest obtained from reference TRBV9 and TRBJ2-2, is as follows: DSGVTQTPKHLITATGQRVTLRCSPRSGDLSVYWYQQSLDQGLQFLIQYYNGEERAKGNILERFSAQQFPDLHSELNLSSLELGDSALYFCATRERFNTGELFFGEGSRLTVL.

The V gene is TRBV29-1, the J gene TRBJ2-3; perhaps D is TRBD1 or TRBD2 (5 bases each). V was clipped by 3 bases and J by 7 bases, with 11 bases between them. CDR3 length: 12 amino acids. Germline loops: CDR1 SQVTM, CDR2 ANQGSEA. The CDR3 bases are TGCAGCGTTGATGCGCAGGGACATACGCAGTATTTT. It specifies CSVDAQGHTQYF.

This chain uses TRBV6-5 with TRBJ2-3; D remains ambiguous. Per germline, CDR1 MNHEY and CDR2 SVGAGI. This CDR3 spans 14 amino acids. The V end lost 6 bases, the J end lost 0 bases, and 10 bases lay between the germline ends. CDR3 in DNA: TGTGCCAGCAGCCCTAGACTCAGCACAGATACGCAGTATTTT. This sequence encodes CASSPRLSTDTQYF.

This rearrangement joins TRBV18 to TRBJ1-1, with 8 bases matching TRBD1. CDR1 is KGHSH and CDR2 is LQKENI in the germline V gene. The CDR3 runs 17 residues. Germline trimming cut 1 base from V and 3 bases from J; bases unmatched to any gene: 10. The CDR3 loop is CASSPRGTGGGDTEAFF. CDR3 in DNA: TGTGCCAGCTCACCACGGGGGACAGGCGGAGGGGACACTGAAGCTTTCTTT. The entire variable domain, with the rest obtained from reference TRBV18 and TRBJ1-1, is as follows: NAGVMQNPRHLVRRRGQEARLRCSPMKGHSHVYWYRQLPEEGLKFMVYLQKENIIDESGMPKERFSAEFPKEGPSILRIQQVVRGDSAAYFCASSPRGTGGGDTEAFFGQGTRLTVV.

The J gene is TRBJ2-2, the V gene TRBV27, with a tentative D call TRBD2 (6 bases). The CDR3 runs 13 residues. V lost 6 bases and J 4 bases, leaving 9 bases between the germline ends. Per germline, CDR1 MNHEY and CDR2 SMNVEV (reference sequence). The CDR3 sequence: CASRNGGTGELFF. CDR3 nucleotide sequence: TGTGCCAGCAGGAACGGGGGCACCGGGGAGCTGTTTTTT.

CDR3 in DNA: TGTGCCAGCAGTTCACAGGGGGGGAAGGCAGATACGCAGTATTTT. It encodes CASSSQGGKADTQYF. The V and J genes are TRBV7-2 and TRBJ2-3, with D perhaps TRBD1 (8 bases). The CDR3 extends over 15 amino acids. Trimming took 6 bases from V and 4 from J, leaving 17 bases between them. Germline lookup yields CDR1 SGHTA and CDR2 FQGNSA.

This clone was seen a handful of times. The chain combines TRBV19 with TRBJ2-7; the D gene is possibly TRBD1 (5 bases). Germline CDR1 is LNHDA and CDR2 is SQIVND (reference sequence). The CDR3 length is 13 residues. Trimming left V 8 bases short and J 0 bases short, with 11 bases between. The CDR3 reads CASSWGYSYEQYF. CDR3 in DNA: TGTGCCAGTTCTTGGGGCTACTCCTACGAGCAGTACTTC.